The 26 T cell receptor beta chains in this list originate from one sample, sequenced in a study of blood T cell repertoires in COVID-19. Clones were sequenced by immunoSEQ multiplex PCR, and TCRdb holds only the in-frame ones, with some missing. Among about 140,000 clones listed, around 80% were seen once. The sequencing sample was made of peripheral blood. The source of these receptors is a man aged 55-75 years with active or convalescent COVID-19.

The chain recombines TRBV7-8 with TRBJ1-4; TRBD1 matches 7 bases. Per germline, CDR1 SGHVS and CDR2 FQNEAQ. V trimming: 1 base; J trimming: 3 bases; junction bases outside the gene matches: 2. This CDR3 has 15 amino acids. The CDR3 loop reads CASSLGTGANEKLFF. DNA of the CDR3: TGTGCCAGCAGCTTAGGGACAGGCGCTAATGAAAAACTGTTTTTT.

V and J are TRBV3-1 (or the pseudogene TRBV3-2) and TRBJ1-2; weak D call: TRBD1 (6 bases). Between the trimmed V and J ends, which lost 0 bases and 6 bases, there was a span of 17 bases. Germline CDR1 LGHDT, CDR2 YNNKEL (reference sequence). CDR3 length: 16 amino acids. The CDR3 nucleotides read TGTGCCAGCAGCCAAGAATGGGACAAAAGGCTGGATGGCTACACCTTC. Its translation: CASSQEWDKRLDGYTF.

V and J are TRBV27 and TRBJ2-5; 14 positions agree with TRBD2. Per germline, CDR1 MNHEY and CDR2 SMNVEV (reference sequence). Germline trimming cut 8 bases from V and 4 bases from J; bases unmatched to any gene: 3. The CDR3 runs 14 residues. CDR3 residues: CASRTSGRIETQYF. For the CDR3, the DNA is TGTGCCAGCCGGACTAGCGGGAGGATAGAGACCCAGTACTTC.

V usage is TRBV6-5 and J usage is TRBJ1-2, with 10 bases matching TRBD1. Per germline, CDR1 MNHEY and CDR2 SVGAGI. Unmatched junction bases numbered 7, after V lost 2 bases and J lost 7 bases. The CDR3 is made up of 15 amino acids. The CDR3 DNA reads as TGTGCCAGCAGTTACACTGGGACAGGGGCAGGTGGCTACACCTTC. It encodes CASSYTGTGAGGYTF.

The rearrangement joins TRBV6-6 to TRBJ2-7; 13 positions match TRBD2. J lost 4 bases, V lost 6 bases, and 12 bases had no gene match. Germline V CDR1 and CDR2: MNHNY, SVGAGI (reference sequence). This CDR3 is 17 amino acids long. The CDR3 DNA reads as TGTGCCAGCAGGCGAACTGGACTAGCGGGGGCCGGGTACGAGCAGTACTTC. It translates to CASRRTGLAGAGYEQYF.

This chain connects TRBV2 to TRBJ2-2; D not resolved. Trimming pared 3 bases from V and 4 bases from J, leaving 9 bases between. CDR1 and CDR2 (germline): SNHLY, FYNNEI. The CDR3 covers 14 residues. The CDR3 DNA reads TGTGCCAGCAGTGAGCGCTCTTTCACCGGGGAGCTGTTTTTT. Its protein product is CASSERSFTGELFF.

DNA for the CDR3: TGTGCCAGTAGTATTGACTTCGGGGGTTATCAGCCCCAGCATTTT. Protein: CASSIDFGGYQPQHF. The chain has TRBV19 and TRBJ1-5; tentatively, D is TRBD1 (5 bases). CDR1 and CDR2 (germline): LNHDA, SQIVND (reference sequence). V lost 3 bases to trimming and J lost 5 bases, with 14 bases between them. The length of the CDR3 is 15 residues.

This chain joins TRBV5-1 and TRBJ1-2, with a tentative D call TRBD1 (5 bases). CDR1 SGHRS and CDR2 YFSETQ come from the germline V gene. Trimming cost V 3 bases and J 4 bases, with 10 bases left between them. The CDR3 length is 13 residues. The CDR3, as DNA: TGCGCCAGCAGCTACGGCGGGGCCTATGGCTACACCTTC. This translates into CASSYGGAYGYTF.

The chain combines TRBV19 with TRBJ2-2, with D possibly matching TRBD2 (7 bases). Germline values: CDR1 LNHDA, CDR2 SQIVND (reference sequence). Trimming pared 7 bases from V and 2 bases from J, leaving 23 bases between. The CDR3 has 18 residues. The CDR3 is CASIGGGPVTDNTGELFF. The CDR3 nucleotides are TGTGCCAGTATTGGGGGGGGCCCCGTAACTGACAACACCGGGGAGCTGTTTTTT. Variable domain in full (rest from reference TRBV19 and TRBJ2-2): DGGITQSPKYLFRKEGQNVTLSCEQNLNHDAMYWYRQDPGQGLRLIYYSQIVNDFQKGDIAEGYSVSREKKESFPLTVTSAQKNPTAFYLCASIGGGPVTDNTGELFFGEGSRLTVL.

The genes are TRBV25-1 and TRBJ1-4; unclear D gene. The V gene lost 2 bases and the J gene lost 7 bases, with 23 bases spanning the gap. The CDR3 covers 18 residues. In germline, CDR1 is MGHDK, CDR2 SYGVNS. The CDR3 sequence: CASSETPIGGLGSEKLFF. The CDR3 DNA follows: TGTGCCAGCAGTGAAACCCCCATTGGAGGCCTTGGCAGTGAAAAACTGTTTTTT.

The rearrangement links TRBV4-1 to TRBJ1-1; unclear D gene. Germline V gene data show CDR1 as MGHRA and CDR2 as YSYEKL. With 3 bases removed from V and 10 bases from J, the gap between germline ends came to 9 bases. The CDR3 is made up of 11 amino acids. CDR3 DNA sequence: TGCGCCAGCAGCCAGTCCCTGAGAGCTTTCTTT. This sequence encodes CASSQSLRAFF.

The genes are TRBV21-1 and TRBJ1-1. TRBV21-1 is marked as a pseudogene. The CDR3 contains 15 residues. The CDR3 loop reads CASSPRPGVRREAFF. In DNA form, the CDR3 reads TGTGCCAGCAGCCCCCGGCCCGGGGTGAGGAGGGAAGCTTTCTTT.

This chain links TRBV30 with TRBJ1-4; TRBD1 matches 8 bases. The germline gives CDR1 GTSNPN, CDR2 SVGIG (reference sequence). Trimming cost V 2 bases and J 0 bases; bases outside gene matches: 8. This CDR3 is built from 17 residues. The CDR3 is CAWSPIDRGATNEKLFF. DNA of the CDR3: TGTGCCTGGAGTCCTATCGACAGGGGTGCAACTAATGAAAAACTGTTTTTT.

The chain employs TRBV5-1 and TRBJ1-4, with D perhaps matching TRBD1 (6 bases). Germline values: CDR1 SGHRS, CDR2 YFSETQ. The CDR3 spans 16 residues. The V and J ends lost 0 bases and 3 bases respectively, with 12 bases between them. CDR3 sequence (DNA): TGCGCCAGCAGCTTGGCCGCGGGGGCTGCTAATGAAAAACTGTTTTTT. Residues: CASSLAAGAANEKLFF. Based on the CDR3 plus reference TRBV5-1 and TRBJ1-4, the full variable domain is KAGVTQTPRYLIKTRGQQVTLSCSPISGHRSVSWYQQTPGQGLQFLFEYFSETQRNKGNFPGRFSGRQFSNSRSEMNVSTLELGDSALYLCASSLAAGAANEKLFFGSGTQLSVL.

The genes are TRBV30 and TRBJ2-6; 7 bases map to TRBD1. CDR3 size: 19 residues. Trimming took 4 bases from V and 0 from J; bases not matched to a gene: 15. Germline V gives CDR1 GTSNPN, CDR2 SVGIG (reference sequence). CDR3 protein: CAWTDRWDSHDSGANVLTF. The CDR3 region has the DNA TGTGCCTGGACCGATAGATGGGACAGCCATGACTCTGGGGCCAACGTCCTGACTTTC.

The V call is TRBV6-5, the J call TRBJ1-2; TRBD1 might be the D (6 bases). V shed 2 bases and J shed 1 base, with 11 bases lying between them. The CDR3 spans 15 residues. Germline-derived CDR1 and CDR2 are MNHEY and SVGAGI. CDR3 sequence reads: CASSYRGQLNYGYTF. Written as DNA, the CDR3 is TGTGCCAGCAGTTACCGCGGACAGCTTAACTATGGCTACACCTTC.

In this sample, this clone turned up a few times. The V gene is TRBV29-1, the J gene TRBJ2-7, with 12 bases lining up with TRBD1. The CDR3 runs 13 residues. J was trimmed by 6 bases and V by 4 bases; bases with no gene match: 4. Germline assignment: CDR1 SQVTM and CDR2 ANQGSEA. The CDR3 loop reads CSVGGQGASEQYV. The CDR3 coding sequence is TGCAGCGTTGGGGGACAGGGGGCTTCCGAGCAGTACGTC.

This clone was observed once. The V call is TRBV11-2, the J call TRBJ2-3; 11 nucleotides align to TRBD2. This CDR3 comprises 17 residues. The V gene end was trimmed by 5 bases and the J gene end by 4 bases; junction bases not matched to a gene: 11. CDR1 is SGHAT and CDR2 is FQNNGV in the germline V gene. CDR3: CASSATSLAGGADTQYF. The CDR3, as DNA: TGTGCCAGCAGCGCAACCAGTCTAGCGGGGGGCGCAGATACGCAGTATTTT.

V usage is TRBV19 and J usage is TRBJ2-7; 15 bases line up with TRBD2. Trimming removed 6 bases from V and 3 bases from J; junction bases left unmatched: 12. Germline CDR1 LNHDA, CDR2 SQIVND (reference sequence). The CDR3 is made up of 18 amino acids. CDR3 nucleotides: TGTGCCAGTAGGTCCGGGACTAGCGGGGGGTTCAATCGCTACGAGCAGTACTTC. This codes for CASRSGTSGGFNRYEQYF.

This clone was seen only once. J is TRBJ1-1 and V is TRBV18; 7 positions match TRBD1. Germline CDR1 is KGHSH and CDR2 is LQKENI. V was pared by 1 base and J by 12 bases, with 5 bases of the junction left unmatched. The CDR3 spans 12 residues. The CDR3, as DNA: TGTGCCAGCTCACCACTTGGGACAGAGACTTTCTTT. As protein: CASSPLGTETFF.

The chain carries TRBV27 and TRBJ1-2, with D hard to call. Germline V gene sequence: CDR1 MNHEY, CDR2 SMNVEV (reference sequence). CDR3 length equals 12 residues. V lost 6 bases to trimming and J lost 8 bases, with 13 bases between them. This CDR3 is CASSPRTGGYTF. The CDR3 region has the DNA TGTGCCAGCAGCCCAAGGACGGGAGGCTACACCTTC.

The chain recombines TRBV12-3 or TRBV12-4 with TRBJ2-1; TRBD2 agrees at 12 bases. The V and J ends lost 4 bases and 12 bases, in that order; junction bases with no gene match: 1. The CDR3 spans 12 residues. The CDR3, as DNA: TGTGCCAGCAGTTCGACTAGCGGGGGGCAGTTCTTC. This gives the protein CASSSTSGGQFF.

V usage is TRBV4-1 and J usage is TRBJ1-6; 9 nucleotides align to TRBD1. Trimming cost V 2 bases and J 10 bases; bases outside gene matches: 6. Germline CDR1 reads MGHRA; CDR2 reads YSYEKL. CDR3 length: 15 residues. The CDR3 here is CASSQSGTGYSPLHF. CDR3 nucleotide sequence: TGCGCCAGCAGCCAATCTGGGACAGGGTACTCACCCCTCCACTTT.

This chain links TRBV4-3 with TRBJ1-6; weak D call: TRBD1 (5 bases). The CDR3 consists of 16 residues. Deletions cut 0 bases from V and 9 bases from J, with 15 bases between. Germline assignment: CDR1 LGHNA and CDR2 YSLEER. The CDR3 loop is CASSQERTLLGSPLHF. The CDR3, as DNA: TGCGCCAGCAGCCAAGAGAGGACACTTTTAGGTTCACCCCTCCACTTT.

In its sample, this clone was seen once. The chain carries TRBV7-9 and TRBJ1-5, with 10 bases that match TRBD1. CDR1 SEHNR and CDR2 FQNEAQ come from the germline V gene (reference sequence). CDR3 length equals 16 residues. Trimming cost V 5 bases and J 0 bases; bases outside gene matches: 4. The CDR3 here is CASSPGTGDSNQPQHF. The DNA of the CDR3 is TGTGCCAGCAGCCCCGGGACAGGGGATAGCAATCAGCCCCAGCATTTT.

This chain connects TRBV7-2 to TRBJ1-6; D may be TRBD1 (6 bases). The ends were cut back, 1 base at V and 7 bases at J, with 17 bases in the middle. CDR3 length equals 17 residues. CDR1 and CDR2 (germline): SGHTA, FQGNSA. CDR3 amino acids: CASSLGVFGGRNSPLHF. The CDR3 DNA reads TGTGCCAGCAGCTTAGGGGTGTTTGGGGGCAGGAATTCACCCCTCCACTTT.